These T cell receptor beta chains were read from a single sample in a study of T-cell reconstitution after alpha-beta-depleted transplantation in children. TCRdb re-called the PCR reads through MiXCR, storing one row per CDR3 protein. The sample yields 480,000 or so distinct CDR3 sequences, over 9.5% seen once. The sequencing here drew on PBMCs, taken before TCRalphabeta/CD19-depleted stem cell transplant. All receptors derive from a child under 10 years old with inherited bone marrow failure, due to receive a stem cell transplant. The conserved cysteine and the conserved F or W are not part of the CDR3 here.

V gene: TRBV7-7
J gene: TRBJ2-7
CDR3 protein: ASSIGGRETYEQY

V gene: TRBV7-9
J gene: TRBJ1-1
CDR3 protein: ASSKPGTGNTEAF

V gene: TRBV5-1
J gene: TRBJ1-6
CDR3 protein: ASSMGQGGYNSPLH

V gene: TRBV12-3/TRBV12-4
J gene: TRBJ2-2
CDR3 protein: ASSRTSGRLSGELF

V gene: TRBV12-3/TRBV12-4
J gene: TRBJ2-2
CDR3 protein: ASSFWVEANTGELF

V gene: TRBV12-3/TRBV12-4
J gene: TRBJ2-3
CDR3 protein: ASSGRTESTDTQY

V gene: TRBV27
J gene: TRBJ2-7
CDR3 protein: ASTPLRGSYEQY

V gene: TRBV7-2
J gene: TRBJ2-3
CDR3 protein: ASSLRGGLADTQY

V gene: TRBV7-9
J gene: TRBJ2-1
CDR3 protein: ASSLEYRGASYNEQF

V gene: TRBV6-5
J gene: TRBJ1-5
CDR3 protein: ASSLFVENQPQH

V gene: TRBV24-1
J gene: TRBJ2-2
CDR3 protein: ATYSQNTGELF

V gene: TRBV15
J gene: TRBJ2-1
CDR3 protein: ATSYRGGLPDNEQF

V gene: TRBV4-3
J gene: TRBJ2-3
CDR3 protein: ASSQDEGAGPPPDTQY

V gene: TRBV20-1
J gene: TRBJ2-1
CDR3 protein: SARAGTSYDYNEQF

V gene: TRBV20-1
J gene: TRBJ1-1
CDR3 protein: SARTGGENTEAF

V gene: TRBV11-2
J gene: TRBJ2-2
CDR3 protein: ASSYRLASNTGELF

V gene: TRBV4-2
J gene: TRBJ2-4
CDR3 protein: ASSQDPAEKNIQY

V gene: TRBV29-1
J gene: TRBJ2-2
CDR3 protein: SVEDGTNTGELF

V gene: TRBV10-3
J gene: TRBJ2-1
CDR3 protein: AISESGLAGGFYEQF

V gene: TRBV29-1
J gene: TRBJ1-2
CDR3 protein: SVAQGWNYGYT

V gene: TRBV28
J gene: TRBJ2-7
CDR3 protein: ASRPGPPGEQY

V gene: TRBV20-1
J gene: TRBJ2-3
CDR3 protein: SAAGTTSTDTQY

V gene: TRBV27
J gene: TRBJ2-1
CDR3 protein: ASSQPPGTALWGEQF

V gene: TRBV9
J gene: TRBJ2-3
CDR3 protein: ASSVGGRWVDTQY

V gene: TRBV20-1
J gene: TRBJ2-1
CDR3 protein: SARRASGNGNEQF

V gene: TRBV7-2
J gene: TRBJ2-7
CDR3 protein: ASSARTVYTYEQY

V gene: TRBV24-1
J gene: TRBJ2-1
CDR3 protein: ATSDFDGSRGPYNEQF

V gene: TRBV6-1
J gene: TRBJ2-7
CDR3 protein: ASSAYGTGGEVQY

V gene: TRBV6-2/TRBV6-3
J gene: TRBJ2-7
CDR3 protein: ASSYLHPGQGHEQY

V gene: TRBV20-1
J gene: TRBJ2-1
CDR3 protein: CARDLGSSGSYNEQF

V gene: TRBV20-1
J gene: TRBJ1-4
CDR3 protein: SAYSTTNEKLF

V gene: TRBV4-1
J gene: TRBJ2-7
CDR3 protein: ASSQPGTGIDEQY

V gene: TRBV7-2
J gene: TRBJ2-7
CDR3 protein: ASSFGLAGVYEQY

V gene: TRBV28
J gene: TRBJ1-4
CDR3 protein: ASSPNRVWEKLF

V gene: TRBV7-2
J gene: TRBJ2-3
CDR3 protein: ASCTAPTDTQY

V gene: TRBV13
J gene: TRBJ2-3
CDR3 protein: ASSFPLGTTDTQY

V gene: TRBV2
J gene: TRBJ1-5
CDR3 protein: ASSGRTGINQPQH

V gene: TRBV4-3
J gene: TRBJ2-7
CDR3 protein: ASSPDVAGGREQY

V gene: TRBV3-1
J gene: TRBJ2-7
CDR3 protein: ASSQAGFSGTPSYEQY